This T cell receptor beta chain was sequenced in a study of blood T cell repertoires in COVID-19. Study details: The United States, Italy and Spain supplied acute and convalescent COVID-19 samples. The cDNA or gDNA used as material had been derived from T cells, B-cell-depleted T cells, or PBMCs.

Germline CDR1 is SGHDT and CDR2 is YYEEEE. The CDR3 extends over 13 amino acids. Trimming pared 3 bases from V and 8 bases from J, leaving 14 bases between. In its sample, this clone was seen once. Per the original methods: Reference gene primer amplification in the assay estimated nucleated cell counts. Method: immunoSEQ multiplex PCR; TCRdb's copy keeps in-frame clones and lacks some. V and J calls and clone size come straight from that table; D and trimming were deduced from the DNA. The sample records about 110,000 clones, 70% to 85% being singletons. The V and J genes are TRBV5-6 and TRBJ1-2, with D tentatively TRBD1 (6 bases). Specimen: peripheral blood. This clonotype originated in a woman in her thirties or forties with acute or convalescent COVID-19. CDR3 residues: CASSSDGQKGYTF. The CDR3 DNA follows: TGTGCCAGCAGCTCCGACGGACAGAAAGGCTACACCTTC.